Listed below are T cell receptor beta chains from one sample, sequenced in a study of OX40 agonist ivuxolimab in advanced cancers. Only in-frame clones appear in the TCRdb table, and some are missing; sequencing was by immunoSEQ multiplex PCR. The sample shows 75,000 to 95,000 clones, around 87% of them seen only once. The material was CD4+ or CD8+ T cells sorted from blood, obtained in a trial of the OX40 agonist ivuxolimab. The origin of the receptors is an adult with an advanced solid tumor such as melanoma, head and neck, liver or kidney cancer. Both conserved end residues are part of each CDR3. The D gene is left open where the match is weak. Expanded clones get a size class; other rows say once, few or many, or leave the size out.

NA,TRBV5-1,NA,TRBJ2-3,CASSQIPLAPMTADTQYF,TGCGCCAGCAGTCAGATCCCCCTGGCACCTATGACGGCAGATACGCAGTATTTT
TRBD2,TRBV27,NA,TRBJ2-7,CASRPIPIGLAVYEQYF,TGTGCCAGCAGACCGATACCAATAGGACTAGCGGTTTACGAGCAGTACTTC
NA,TRBV4-3,NA,TRBJ2-2,CASARTSNTGELFF,TGCGCCAGCGCGCGGACATCGAACACCGGGGAGCTGTTTTTT
TRBD1,TRBV27,NA,TRBJ2-5,CASRWDRGPQETQYF,TGTGCCAGCAGATGGGACAGGGGGCCTCAAGAGACTCAGTACTTC
NA,TRBV5-1,NA,TRBJ2-4,CASSLVSSGAKNIQYF,TGCGCCAGCAGCTTGGTATCTTCGGGAGCCAAAAACATTCAGTACTTC
NA,TRBV5-1,once,TRBJ2-1,CASSFASVEQFF,TGCGCCAGCAGCTTCGCTAGCGTTGAGCAGTTCTTC
NA,TRBV7-3,NA,TRBJ1-2,CASSPGQGYGYTF,TGTGCCAGCAGCCCCGGACAAGGGTATGGCTACACCTTC
TRBD1,TRBV4-3,once,TRBJ1-2,CASSPPGGAPYGYTF,TGCGCCAGCAGCCCCCCAGGGGGGGCACCCTATGGCTACACCTTC
NA,TRBV19,NA,TRBJ2-5,CASSIGHPETQYF,TGTGCCAGTAGTATTGGGCACCCGGAGACCCAGTACTTC
TRBD1,TRBV6-1,NA,TRBJ1-2,CASIMDPGQGRGYTF,TGTGCCAGCATCATGGATCCGGGACAGGGTCGTGGCTACACCTTC
NA,TRBV15,NA,TRBJ1-1,CATSRDYANTEAFF,TGTGCCACCAGCAGAGATTACGCTAACACTGAAGCTTTCTTT
NA,TRBV7-2,NA,TRBJ2-1,CASSLAVYNEQFF,TGTGCCAGCAGCTTAGCGGTGTACAATGAGCAGTTCTTC
NA,TRBV5-1,NA,TRBJ1-5,CASSLRGGNQPQHF,TGCGCCAGCAGCTTGCGGGGGGGCAATCAGCCCCAGCATTTT
TRBD1,TRBV27,NA,TRBJ1-5,CASSKTGGGVNQPQHF,TGTGCCAGCAGTAAGACAGGGGGAGGAGTCAATCAGCCCCAGCATTTT
TRBD1,TRBV25-1,NA,TRBJ1-1,CASSERTGGLLDTEAFF,TGTGCCAGCAGTGAACGGACAGGGGGGTTATTGGACACTGAAGCTTTCTTT
TRBD1,TRBV7-8,NA,TRBJ2-7,CASSRWAGGYEQYF,TGTGCCAGCAGCCGATGGGCAGGGGGTTACGAGCAGTACTTC
NA,TRBV28,NA,TRBJ2-3,CASSPTVPDTQYF,TGTGCCAGCAGCCCAACCGTCCCAGATACGCAGTATTTT
TRBD1,TRBV19,NA,TRBJ1-2,CASSSSGQGAAYGYTF,TGTGCCAGTAGTTCATCGGGACAGGGGGCTGCCTATGGCTACACCTTC